These 32 T cell receptor beta chains originate from one sample sequenced in a study of cytomegalovirus exposure and HLA in healthy donors. The assay was immunoSEQ multiplex PCR, and TCRdb's table has in-frame clones only and misses some. Seen here are roughly 300,000 clones, more than 80% observed once, and the top ten hold 0.65% to 0.85%. The sample taken for sequencing was PBMCs. These receptors came from a woman aged 18-29 years in good health and CMV-seronegative.

V gene TRBV6-5 combines with J gene TRBJ1-1; D might be TRBD1 (6 bases). The CDR3 totals 14 residues. V was cut by 8 bases and J by 5 bases, with 18 bases left in between. Germline values: CDR1 MNHEY, CDR2 SVGAGI. The CDR3 DNA reads as TGTGCCAGCTCACCAGGGGTTCCGAGTACTGAAGCTTTCTTT. Translation gives CASSPGVPSTEAFF.

The V call is TRBV5-1, the J call TRBJ2-2; D call uncertain. This CDR3 has 13 residues. Trimming pared 3 bases from V and 5 bases from J, leaving 8 bases between. The germline V gene has CDR1 SGHRS and CDR2 YFSETQ. The CDR3 DNA follows: TGCGCCAGCAGCTCCGGAGAAACCGGGGAGCTGTTTTTT. Translation: CASSSGETGELFF.

The genes are TRBV7-3 and TRBJ1-2, with 8 bases identical to TRBD1. Germline CDR1 and CDR2: SGHTA and FQGTGA. The J segment lost 3 bases and the V segment lost 5 bases, leaving 2 bases of the junction unmatched. There are 13 residues in the CDR3. CDR3 coding DNA: TGTGCCAGCAGCCCGGGACAGGACTATGGCTACACCTTC. It yields the protein CASSPGQDYGYTF.

The rearrangement uses TRBV9 and TRBJ2-7, with TRBD1 as a possible D gene (6 bases). Germline lookup yields CDR1 SGDLS and CDR2 YYNGEE. V was cut by 3 bases and J by 2 bases, with 18 bases left in between. The CDR3 contains 16 residues. This CDR3 is CASSARSGAGAYEQYF. The DNA of the CDR3 is TGTGCCAGCAGCGCCCGTAGTGGGGCAGGGGCCTACGAGCAGTACTTC.

CDR3 sequence reads: CASSGKPSGDRSGANVLTF. The CDR3 region has the DNA TGCGCCAGCAGCGGTAAGCCTAGCGGGGATCGCTCTGGGGCCAACGTCCTGACTTTC. The rearrangement links TRBV4-1 to TRBJ2-6, with TRBD2 matching over 9 bases. The CDR3 spans 19 residues. CDR1 and CDR2 from the germline V gene are MGHRA and YSYEKL. The J segment lost 0 bases and the V segment lost 5 bases, leaving 11 bases of the junction unmatched.

This chain uses TRBV18 with TRBJ1-5, with 9 bases identical to TRBD1. CDR3 length: 16 amino acids. V was pared by 3 bases and J by 5 bases, with 8 bases of the junction left unmatched. Per germline, CDR1 KGHSH and CDR2 LQKENI. The CDR3 DNA follows: TGTGCCAGCTCACCTTCACCGGGACAGGGTTATCAGCCCCAGCATTTT. Its translation is CASSPSPGQGYQPQHF.

The J gene is TRBJ1-1, the V gene TRBV15; TRBD1 agrees at 8 bases. CDR1 is LNHNV and CDR2 is YYDKDF in the germline V gene (reference sequence). J lost 1 base, V lost 3 bases, and 4 bases had no gene match. The CDR3 has 15 residues. CDR3 in DNA: TGTGCCACCAGCAGGAACAGGGGGACGAACACTGAAGCTTTCTTT. Translated, it gives CATSRNRGTNTEAFF.

The chain recombines TRBV10-3 with TRBJ2-7, with unresolved D. There are 12 residues in the CDR3. From germline, CDR1 is ENHRY and CDR2 SYGVKD. Trimming left V 9 bases short and J 0 bases short, with 9 bases between. For the CDR3, the DNA is TGTGCCATTCAGACTTCCTCCTACGAGCAGTACTTC. Protein sequence: CAIQTSSYEQYF.

The chain couples TRBV4-3 to TRBJ2-7; a possible D gene is TRBD2 (5 bases). The germline V and J ends were trimmed by 4 bases and 2 bases, with 15 bases remaining between them. CDR1 LGHNA and CDR2 YSLEER come from the germline V gene. The CDR3 spans 15 residues. CDR3 in amino acids: CASSPAFGDTYEQYF. In DNA form, the CDR3 reads TGCGCCAGCAGCCCGGCTTTCGGGGATACCTACGAGCAGTACTTC.

This clone was seen only once. This chain joins TRBV7-2 and TRBJ2-1; a possible D gene is TRBD2 (5 bases). The V end lost 4 bases, the J end lost 4 bases, and 5 bases lay between the germline ends. Germline loops: CDR1 SGHTA, CDR2 FQGNSA. This CDR3 contains 12 residues. The CDR3 loop is CASSSGYNEQFF. The CDR3 nucleotides are TGTGCCAGCAGCTCGGGATACAATGAGCAGTTCTTC.

The rearrangement joins TRBV5-1 to TRBJ2-2; 11 positions agree with TRBD2. Germline lookup yields CDR1 SGHRS and CDR2 YFSETQ. J was trimmed by 4 bases and V by 8 bases; bases with no gene match: 10. The CDR3 is 16 amino acids. CDR3 sequence (DNA): TGCGCCAGTGTCGGGACTAGCGGAGCTCTCACCGGGGAGCTGTTTTTT. This codes for CASVGTSGALTGELFF.

V and J are TRBV28 and TRBJ1-1; TRBD1 agrees at 8 bases. Germline assignment: CDR1 MDHEN and CDR2 SYDVKM. With V trimmed by 5 bases and J by 0 bases, 11 bases remained unmatched. The CDR3 loop spans 17 amino acids. The DNA for the CDR3 is TGTGCCAGCAGTACAGACAGGGGCCATACCATGAACACTGAAGCTTTCTTT. The encoded protein is CASSTDRGHTMNTEAFF.

The rearrangement joins TRBV5-1 to TRBJ2-7, with D possibly being TRBD1 (6 bases). The CDR3 runs to 15 residues. The ends were cut back, 8 bases at V and 0 bases at J, with 18 bases in the middle. Germline V lookup: CDR1 SGHRS, CDR2 YFSETQ. CDR3 nucleotide sequence: TGCGCCAGTAGATCCGGTGGGACAAACTCCTACGAGCAGTACTTC. Translated: CASRSGGTNSYEQYF.

The chain has TRBV11-2 and TRBJ2-5; no clear D. Germline V CDR1 and CDR2: SGHAT, FQNNGV. The CDR3 consists of 12 residues. Trimming cost V 4 bases and J 4 bases, with 7 bases left between them. As DNA, the CDR3 is TGTGCCAGCAGCTCACTATTAGAGACCCAGTACTTC. Protein sequence: CASSSLLETQYF.

The CDR3 nucleotides are TGTGCCAGCAGCTTCGGGAGAGGCACAGATACGCAGTATTTT. Translated, it gives CASSFGRGTDTQYF. The V gene is TRBV5-4, the J gene TRBJ2-3; a weak D match, TRBD2 (6 bases). Germline lookup yields CDR1 SGHNT and CDR2 YYREEE (reference sequence). This CDR3 is 14 amino acids long. Trimming pared 2 bases from V and 1 base from J, leaving 8 bases between.

The chain has TRBV9 and TRBJ1-2, with 7 bases lining up with TRBD1. The V gene's germline CDR1 is SGDLS and CDR2 YYNGEE. The CDR3 totals 12 residues. V lost 4 bases and J lost 7; bases outside the gene matches: 4. CDR3 sequence reads: CASSTRDSGYTF. The CDR3, as DNA: TGTGCCAGCAGCACCCGGGACAGTGGCTACACCTTC.

The rearrangement links TRBV6-5 to TRBJ2-3, with D tentatively TRBD2 (6 bases). There are 14 residues in the CDR3. Trimming cost V 5 bases and J 4 bases, with 13 bases left between them. Germline CDR1 and CDR2: MNHEY and SVGAGI. In DNA form, the CDR3 reads TGTGCCAGCAGTCCTGGGATAGCGGCAGATACGCAGTATTTT. It is translated as CASSPGIAADTQYF.

This sequence joins TRBV7-2 and TRBJ1-2; unclear D gene. This CDR3 is built from 15 residues. Germline V gene sequence: CDR1 SGHTA, CDR2 FQGNSA. Trimming left V 5 bases short and J 0 bases short, with 13 bases between. The CDR3 sequence: CASSQTTGANYGYTF. The CDR3 nucleotides read TGTGCCAGCAGCCAAACCACGGGAGCTAACTATGGCTACACCTTC.

This chain uses TRBV11-1 with TRBJ2-1; 7 bases map to TRBD1. The CDR3 covers 14 residues. Germline CDR1 SGHAT, CDR2 FQDESV (reference sequence). V was pared by 5 bases and J by 1 base, with 2 bases of the junction left unmatched. In DNA, the CDR3 is TGTGCCAGCAGCCGACAGGGTTCCTACAATGAGCAGTTCTTC. Translation: CASSRQGSYNEQFF.

This chain connects TRBV7-6 to TRBJ2-1; weak D call: TRBD2 (6 bases). The CDR3 loop spans 17 amino acids. Germline loops: CDR1 SGHVS, CDR2 FNYEAQ. Trimming removed 1 base from V and 1 base from J, with 14 bases in between. CDR3 residues: CASSLGRGDRSYNEQFF. The CDR3 DNA reads as TGTGCCAGCAGCTTAGGGAGGGGAGACCGTTCCTACAATGAGCAGTTCTTC.

V gene TRBV18 combines with J gene TRBJ2-2, with 8 bases identical to TRBD1. Germline CDR1 is KGHSH and CDR2 is LQKENI. This CDR3 has 16 residues. V shed 6 bases, J shed 3 bases, and the junction held 9 bases outside the gene matches. The CDR3 nucleotides are TGTGCCAGCTCCCAGGGGACAGGAGCGTACACCGGGGAGCTGTTTTTT. Translated, it gives CASSQGTGAYTGELFF.

As regards this clone: Additional DNA sequences in this sample encode the identical CDR3. The V call is TRBV7-3, the J call TRBJ2-3; 7 bases fit TRBD1. CDR3 size: 13 residues. Trimming took 5 bases from V and 6 from J; bases not matched to a gene: 5. CDR1 and CDR2 (germline): SGHTA, FQGTGA. CDR3 in DNA: TGTGCCAGCAGCCTCACCAGGGGGGATACGCAGTATTTT. It yields the protein CASSLTRGDTQYF.

The gene calls are TRBV18 and TRBJ1-5; 8 bases are shared with TRBD1. Germline V CDR1 and CDR2: KGHSH, LQKENI. Trimming cost V 2 bases and J 6 bases; bases outside gene matches: 6. This CDR3 is built from 15 residues. The CDR3 protein is CASSPEDRVGQPQHF. The CDR3 nucleotides read TGTGCCAGCTCACCAGAGGACAGGGTGGGTCAGCCCCAGCATTTT.

This chain links TRBV2 with TRBJ2-1; TRBD2 agrees at 9 bases. With 5 bases clipped from V and 0 bases from J, the junction kept 5 bases outside the gene matches. The V gene's germline CDR1 is SNHLY and CDR2 FYNNEI. The CDR3 sequence is 16 residues long. The CDR3 nucleotides are TGTGCCAGCAGTCAGAAGCGGGGGGCCTCCTACAATGAGCAGTTCTTC. This codes for CASSQKRGASYNEQFF. Drawing the rest from reference TRBV2 and TRBJ2-1, the complete variable domain is EPEVTQTPSHQVTQMGQEVILRCVPISNHLYFYWYRQILGQKVEFLVSFYNNEISEKSEIFDDQFSVERPDGSNFTLKIRSTKLEDSAMYFCASSQKRGASYNEQFFGPGTRLTVL.

The gene calls are TRBV15 and TRBJ1-4; TRBD1 matches 7 bases. Germline V gene lookup returns CDR1 LNHNV and CDR2 YYDKDF (reference sequence). V lost 0 bases, J lost 7 bases, and 8 bases stayed unmatched. This CDR3 contains 16 residues. CDR3 sequence: CATSRDGGTVPEKLFF. Written as DNA, the CDR3 is TGTGCCACCAGCAGAGATGGAGGGACAGTACCTGAAAAACTGTTTTTT. Combining the CDR3 with reference TRBV15 and TRBJ1-4 gives the whole variable domain DAMVIQNPRYQVTQFGKPVTLSCSQTLNHNVMYWYQQKSSQAPKLLFHYYDKDFNNEADTPDNFQSRRPNTSFCFLDIRSPGLGDTAMYLCATSRDGGTVPEKLFFGSGTQLSVL.

V usage is TRBV18 and J usage is TRBJ2-5, with 8 nucleotides matching TRBD2. This CDR3 comprises 15 residues. J was trimmed by 2 bases and V by 5 bases; bases with no gene match: 7. Germline V CDR1 and CDR2: KGHSH, LQKENI. The CDR3 sequence: CASSFRVAGQETQYF. CDR3 nucleotide sequence: TGTGCCAGCTCATTCAGGGTAGCGGGGCAAGAGACCCAGTACTTC. The full variable domain, completed using reference TRBV18 and TRBJ2-5, is NAGVMQNPRHLVRRRGQEARLRCSPMKGHSHVYWYRQLPEEGLKFMVYLQKENIIDESGMPKERFSAEFPKEGPSILRIQQVVRGDSAAYFCASSFRVAGQETQYFGPGTRLLVL.

This sequence joins TRBV28 and TRBJ1-4; 8 bases align to TRBD1. V shed 8 bases, J shed 10 bases, and the junction held 12 bases outside the gene matches. CDR1 and CDR2 from the germline V gene are MDHEN and SYDVKM. The length of the CDR3 is 14 residues. CDR3 loop: CASGMGQADPKLFF. The CDR3 DNA follows: TGTGCCAGCGGGATGGGACAGGCGGACCCAAAACTGTTTTTT.

The chain couples TRBV4-2 to TRBJ2-1; 10 nucleotides agree with TRBD2. CDR1 is LGHNA, CDR2 YNFKEQ, per germline. The CDR3 is 16 amino acids. The ends lost 0 bases at V and 8 bases at J; junction bases unmatched: 7. This chain's CDR3 is CASSQEEAGGLDEQFF. The CDR3 DNA sequence: TGTGCCAGCAGCCAAGAAGAAGCGGGAGGGTTGGATGAGCAGTTCTTC.

This clone was counted between two and nine times. The V call is TRBV15, the J call TRBJ2-2; 8 bases fit TRBD2. There are 14 residues in the CDR3. Germline-derived CDR1 and CDR2 are LNHNV and YYDKDF (reference sequence). V shed 6 bases and J 3 bases; nucleotides not matched to a gene: 3. The CDR3 loop is CATRPGGDTGELFF. CDR3 nucleotide sequence: TGTGCCACCAGACCGGGGGGGGACACCGGGGAGCTGTTTTTT.

The chain employs TRBV20-1 and TRBJ2-7; no clear D gene. CDR1 is DFQATT, CDR2 SNEGSKA, per germline (reference sequence). The germline V and J ends were trimmed by 6 bases and 2 bases, with 8 bases remaining between them. The CDR3 spans 11 residues. The CDR3 spells CSAQTTYEQYF. DNA for the CDR3: TGCAGTGCCCAAACTACCTACGAGCAGTACTTC.

V is TRBV7-9 and J is TRBJ2-4; 8 bases agree with TRBD2. The CDR3 totals 14 residues. Germline V gene data show CDR1 as SEHNR and CDR2 as FQNEAQ (reference sequence). V lost 4 bases and J lost 9; bases outside the gene matches: 8. The CDR3 DNA follows: TGTGCCAGCAGCTCACCGGGACTAGGAGGCATTCAGTACTTC. This sequence encodes CASSSPGLGGIQYF.

The rearrangement links TRBV5-1 to TRBJ1-5, with TRBD1 as a possible D gene (6 bases). With 7 bases removed from V and 3 bases from J, the gap between germline ends came to 17 bases. This CDR3 is 15 amino acids long. Germline CDR1 SGHRS, CDR2 YFSETQ. The CDR3 DNA reads as TGCGCCAGCTCGGGGGCGGGGGAGCCCAATCAGCCCCAGCATTTT. Amino acids: CASSGAGEPNQPQHF.